The T cell receptor (beta chain) described here comes from a study of CD8 T cells in ankylosing spondylitis. Study-wide results and limits: Within ankylosing spondylitis blood, a TCR beta motif made up of several highly homologous variants appeared to be characteristic. Existing reports had already noted some motif variants in reactive arthritis synovial fluid and blood. It was reported that disease-linked clones were significantly enriched in matched ankylosing spondylitis synovial fluid.

Using quantitative 5'-RACE with molecular barcodes, the authors made TCR beta libraries. TCRdb reanalysed the 5' RACE reads using MiXCR and keeps one entry per CDR3 protein. Of about 240,000 distinct CDR3 sequences listed, approximately 9% are singletons. This clonotype was recorded a few times. The antigen remains undetermined. Sequencing used blood, either unsorted or a sorted T cell fraction (not recorded which). The TCR sequence derives from a male donor with ankylosing spondylitis or in good health (not recorded which).

CDR3 sequence: CAIKPRGVTDYGYTF. As DNA, the CDR3 is TGTGCCATCAAACCGCGGGGAGTTACGGACTATGGCTACACCTTC. This chain uses TRBV9 with TRBJ1-2; D remains ambiguous. The CDR3 extends over 15 amino acids. Germline CDR1 is SGDLS and CDR2 is YYNGEE. Trimming took 9 bases from V and 3 from J, leaving 21 bases between them.